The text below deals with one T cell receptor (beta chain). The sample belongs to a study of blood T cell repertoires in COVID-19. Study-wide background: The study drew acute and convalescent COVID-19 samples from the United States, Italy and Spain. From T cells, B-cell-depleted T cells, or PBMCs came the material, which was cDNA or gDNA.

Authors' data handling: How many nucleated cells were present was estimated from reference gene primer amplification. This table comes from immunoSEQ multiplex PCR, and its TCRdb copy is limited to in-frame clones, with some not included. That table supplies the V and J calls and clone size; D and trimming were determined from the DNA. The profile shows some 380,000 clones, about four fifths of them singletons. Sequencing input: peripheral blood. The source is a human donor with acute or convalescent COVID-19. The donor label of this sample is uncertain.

The CDR3 DNA reads as TGTGCCAGCAGTTTAAAAACCGGGACTAGTAACTACGAGCAGTACTTC. Protein sequence: CASSLKTGTSNYEQYF. V and J are TRBV6-6 and TRBJ2-7, with TRBD2 matching over 8 bases. The CDR3 length is 16 residues. Germline V gene sequence: CDR1 MNHNY, CDR2 SVGAGI (reference sequence). V gave up 4 bases and J gave up 3 bases; unmatched junction bases: 11.